This T cell receptor beta chain was profiled in a study of lymphopenia after photon versus proton radiotherapy. V trimming: 0 bases; J trimming: 8 bases; junction bases outside the gene matches: 7. CDR3 length: 15 amino acids. Germline lookup yields CDR1 MNHEY and CDR2 SMNVEV (reference sequence). Only in-frame clones appear in the TCRdb table, and some are missing; sequencing was by immunoSEQ multiplex PCR. Of tens of thousands of clones listed, around 82% were seen once; the top ten hold around 30%. This chain joins TRBV27 and TRBJ2-5; TRBD2 matches at 9 bases. Sample: peripheral blood, taken from a patient treated with photon-based radiotherapy. The sequence derives from a man in his fifties or sixties with gastric cancer. CDR3: CASSLSSLAGRTQYF. CDR3 DNA: TGTGCCAGCAGTTTATCGAGCCTAGCGGGGCGTACCCAGTACTTC.